The rows below give T cell receptor beta chains drawn from one sample of a study of cytomegalovirus exposure and HLA in healthy donors. The method was immunoSEQ multiplex PCR; TCRdb's version includes in-frame clones alone and lacks a portion of them. Seen here are fewer than 200,000 clones, nearly 90% observed once, and the top ten hold about 9.3%. Sequencing was done on a sample of PBMCs. These receptors were obtained from a woman under 30 in good health and CMV-seropositive. Both conserved end residues are part of each CDR3. A D gene is named only where the DNA matches it firmly. Some rows have no size entry. The others give once, few or many, or a class for an expanded clone.

>TRBD2|TRBJ2-3|TRBV27|-
CASSWGLAESLTSTDTQYF
TGTGCCAGCAGTTGGGGACTAGCGGAAAGTTTGACTAGCACAGATACGCAGTATTTT
>-|TRBJ2-5|TRBV28|-
CASSDSSQETQYF
TGTGCCAGCAGTGACAGTTCTCAAGAGACCCAGTACTTC
>-|TRBJ2-4|TRBV16|once
CASSQLGEAGNIQYF
TGTGCCAGCAGCCAATTGGGGGAGGCGGGAAACATTCAGTACTTC
>TRBD1|TRBJ2-5|TRBV19|-
CASTTGTGGETQYF
TGTGCCAGTACCACCGGGACAGGGGGGGAGACCCAGTACTTC
>-|TRBJ2-7|TRBV2|-
CASTQSGNYEQYF
TGTGCCAGCACCCAGTCGGGGAACTACGAGCAGTACTTC
>TRBD2|TRBJ2-2|TRBV28|-
CASTPRSRSSGRNAGELFF
TGTGCCAGCACCCCCCGGTCCCGCTCTAGCGGGAGGAATGCCGGGGAGCTGTTTTTT
>TRBD2|TRBJ2-7|TRBV7-2|-
CASSLGTSGSGQYF
TGTGCCAGCAGCTTAGGGACTAGCGGGAGTGGGCAGTACTTC
>TRBD2|TRBJ2-7|TRBV9|-
CASSELAGAYSYEQYF
TGTGCCAGCAGCGAGTTAGCGGGAGCCTACTCCTACGAGCAGTACTTC
>-|TRBJ1-5|TRBV28|-
CASSIGVSNQPQHF
TGTGCCAGCAGCATAGGGGTGAGCAATCAGCCCCAGCATTTT
>TRBD1|TRBJ2-5|TRBV29-1|-
CSFHRDSKETQYF
TGCAGCTTTCACCGGGACAGCAAAGAGACCCAGTACTTC
>-|TRBJ2-3|TRBV28|-
CASSSPGTHTQYF
TGTGCCAGCAGTTCGCCCGGGACTCATACGCAGTATTTT
>-|TRBJ1-5|TRBV19|-
CASSIQSNQPQHF
TGTGCCAGTAGTATTCAGAGCAATCAGCCCCAGCATTTT
>-|TRBJ1-1|TRBV10-3|-
CAIWEGQRYTEAFF
TGTGCCATCTGGGAGGGGCAGAGGTACACTGAAGCTTTCTTT
>-|TRBJ1-1|TRBV9|-
CASSVGQLNTEAFF
TGTGCCAGCAGCGTAGGCCAGTTGAACACTGAAGCTTTCTTT
>TRBD2|TRBJ2-7|TRBV11-1|-
CASSLIGGRAGVISYEQYF
TGTGCCAGCAGCTTAATCGGAGGTCGAGCGGGAGTGATATCCTACGAGCAGTACTTC
>TRBD2|TRBJ2-1|TRBV29-1|-
CSVEESGIPQFEQFF
TGCAGCGTGGAGGAGAGCGGGATACCGCAATTTGAGCAGTTCTTC
>-|TRBJ2-2|TRBV7-9|-
CASSPGQSIVTGELFF
TGTGCCAGCAGCCCCGGACAAAGCATTGTCACCGGGGAGCTGTTTTTT
>TRBD1|TRBJ2-1|TRBV6-5|-
CASSLGRGNEQFF
TGTGCCAGCAGTCTCGGCAGGGGGAATGAGCAGTTCTTC
>TRBD1|TRBJ2-6|TRBV25-1|-
CASSESRVRGSGANVLTF
TGTGCCAGCAGTGAATCGAGGGTCAGGGGGTCTGGGGCCAACGTCCTGACTTTC
>TRBD1|TRBJ1-1|TRBV7-9|once
CASSLGGQAGMAEAFF
TGTGCCAGCAGCTTAGGGGGACAGGCGGGGATGGCTGAAGCTTTCTTT
>TRBD2|TRBJ2-2|TRBV19|-
CASRQGLASGELFF
TGTGCCAGTAGACAGGGACTAGCCAGTGGGGAGCTGTTTTTT
>-|TRBJ2-7|TRBV28|-
CASSSLGLASEQYF
TGTGCCAGCAGTTCCCTCGGGTTAGCAAGCGAGCAGTACTTC
>TRBD1|TRBJ2-7|TRBV7-2|-
CASSFAGTGNEQYF
TGTGCCAGCAGCTTCGCCGGGACAGGGAACGAGCAGTACTTC
>TRBD2|TRBJ2-7|TRBV5-4|-
CASSFPGLANEQYF
TGTGCCAGCAGCTTTCCGGGACTAGCAAACGAGCAGTACTTC
>-|TRBJ2-1|TRBV27|-
CASSLMRSYEQFF
TGTGCCAGCAGTTTAATGAGGTCGTATGAGCAGTTCTTC
>TRBD1|TRBJ2-3|TRBV7-2|-
CASDRRPRGRVADTQYF
TGTGCCAGCGACCGAAGGCCCAGGGGGAGAGTCGCAGATACGCAGTATTTT
>TRBD1|TRBJ1-2|TRBV18|-
CASGQGNYGYTF
TGTGCCAGCGGACAGGGTAACTATGGCTACACCTTC
>TRBD2|TRBJ2-5|TRBV27|-
CASSFLGLASETQYF
TGTGCCAGCAGTTTTCTTGGACTAGCCTCAGAGACCCAGTACTTC
>TRBD1|TRBJ2-5|TRBV12-5|-
CASGDRGGGETQYF
TGTGCTAGTGGCGACAGGGGTGGAGGGGAGACCCAGTACTTC
>TRBD1|TRBJ1-2|TRBV29-1|-
CSVDDRGKRYGYTF
TGCAGCGTTGATGACAGGGGTAAGAGGTATGGCTACACCTTC
>TRBD1|TRBJ1-2|TRBV5-6|-
CASSSLTRDRVGYTF
TGTGCCAGCAGCTCCCTAACTCGGGACAGGGTTGGCTACACCTTC
>TRBD1|TRBJ1-1|TRBV5-8|-
CASSSGTGLAFF
TGTGCCAGCAGCTCCGGGACAGGGTTGGCTTTCTTT
>TRBD2|TRBJ2-7|TRBV5-1|few
CASSSLAGGPYEQYF
TGCGCCAGCAGCTCGTTAGCGGGAGGACCCTACGAGCAGTACTTC
>TRBD2|TRBJ2-7|TRBV27|-
CASSLTGLALGHSYEQYF
TGTGCCAGCTCCTTGACGGGACTAGCGCTAGGACACTCCTACGAGCAGTACTTC
>-|TRBJ1-2|TRBV6-5|-
CASSYSPQGYGYTF
TGTGCCAGCAGTTACTCTCCACAGGGTTATGGCTACACCTTC
>TRBD2|TRBJ2-4|TRBV19|once
CASRLGRVAKNIQYF
TGTGCCAGTCGTTTAGGGAGGGTAGCCAAAAACATTCAGTACTTC
>TRBD1|TRBJ1-2|TRBV6-5|-
CASGDRAHSAHGYTF
TGTGCCAGCGGGGACAGGGCGCATTCGGCCCATGGCTACACCTTC
>TRBD2|TRBJ2-1|TRBV4-3|-
CASSHSREAYNEQFF
TGCGCCAGCAGCCATTCGCGGGAGGCCTACAATGAGCAGTTCTTC
>TRBD2|TRBJ2-5|TRBV5-1|-
CASRTLAGGQETQYF
TGCGCCAGCAGAACACTAGCGGGTGGCCAAGAGACCCAGTACTTC
>TRBD1|TRBJ2-7|TRBV9|-
CASSVEPRQGRGRVYEQYF
TGTGCCAGCAGCGTAGAACCGAGACAGGGAAGGGGTCGGGTCTACGAGCAGTACTTC
>-|TRBJ1-4|TRBV6-5|-
CASSYEATAGNEKLFF
TGTGCCAGCAGTTACGAGGCCACCGCTGGTAATGAAAAACTGTTTTTT
>TRBD1|TRBJ1-2|TRBV11-3|-
CASSQLQGNHGYTF
TGTGCCAGCAGCCAGCTACAGGGGAACCATGGCTACACCTTC
>-|TRBJ1-5|TRBV6-6|-
CASSSLSQPQHF
TGTGCCAGCAGTTCCCTTTCCCAGCCCCAGCATTTT
>TRBD2|TRBJ2-7|TRBV7-2|once
CASSSRETSGRATDYEQYF
TGTGCCAGCAGCTCCAGAGAGACTAGCGGGAGGGCCACCGATTACGAGCAGTACTTC
>-|TRBJ2-2|TRBV13|-
CASSLRDSGSGELFF
TGTGCCAGCAGCTTGCGGGACAGTGGTTCCGGGGAGCTGTTTTTT
>-|TRBJ1-1|TRBV7-2|-
CASSPRGEGEAFF
TGTGCCAGCAGCCCCCGGGGGGAGGGTGAAGCTTTCTTT
>TRBD1|TRBJ1-5|TRBV2|-
CASRGDRVSNQPQHF
TGTGCCAGCAGAGGGGACAGGGTTAGCAATCAGCCCCAGCATTTT
>TRBD1|TRBJ1-5|TRBV28|-
CASRPGTVLSNQPQHF
TGTGCCAGCAGACCGGGGACAGTTCTTAGCAATCAGCCCCAGCATTTT
>TRBD1|TRBJ2-2|TRBV29-1|once
CSVPTGTSTGELFF
TGCAGCGTCCCGACAGGGACGAGCACCGGGGAGCTGTTTTTT
>-|TRBJ1-6|TRBV10-2|-
CASSESEEGNNSPLHF
TGCGCCAGCAGTGAGTCCGAGGAGGGGAATAATTCACCCCTCCACTTT
>TRBD2|TRBJ2-7|TRBV5-5|few
CASSEKVAGGYEQYF
TGTGCCAGCAGCGAAAAGGTAGCGGGAGGTTACGAGCAGTACTTC
>-|TRBJ2-2|TRBV11-2|-
CASSFYGELFF
TGTGCCAGCAGCTTTTACGGGGAGCTGTTTTTT
>-|TRBJ2-7|TRBV5-1|-
CASSSGAGGYEQYF
TGCGCCAGCAGCTCGGGGGCAGGGGGCTACGAGCAGTACTTC